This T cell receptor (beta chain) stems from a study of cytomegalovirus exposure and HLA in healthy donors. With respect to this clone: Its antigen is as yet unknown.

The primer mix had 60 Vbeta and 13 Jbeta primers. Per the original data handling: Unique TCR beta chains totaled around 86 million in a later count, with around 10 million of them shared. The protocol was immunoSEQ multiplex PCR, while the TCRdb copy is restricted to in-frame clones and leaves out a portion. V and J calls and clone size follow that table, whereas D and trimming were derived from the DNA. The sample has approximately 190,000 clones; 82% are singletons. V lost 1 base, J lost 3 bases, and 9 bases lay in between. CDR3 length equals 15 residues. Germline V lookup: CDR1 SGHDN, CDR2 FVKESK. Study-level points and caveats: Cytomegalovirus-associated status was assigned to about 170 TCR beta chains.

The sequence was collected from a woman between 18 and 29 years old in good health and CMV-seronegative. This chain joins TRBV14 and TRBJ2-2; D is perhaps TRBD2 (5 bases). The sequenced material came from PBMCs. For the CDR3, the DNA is TGTGCCAGCAGCCAAGCGGCTAGCTACACCGGGGAGCTGTTTTTT. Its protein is CASSQAASYTGELFF.